One and the same sample provided the 9 T cell receptor beta chains below, sequenced in a study of cytomegalovirus exposure and HLA in healthy donors (dated by TCRdb to the late 2010s). Receptor amplification or capture employed the immunoSEQ multiplex PCR assay. A mixture of 60 forward primers for TCR Vbeta segments and 13 reverse primers for TCR Jbeta segments was used in the multiplex PCR. This is the immuneACCESS table as TCRdb keeps it, with only in-frame sequences that have V and J called. A part of the clones is gone; compared with another copy, unresolved V genes explain less than half, and the rest is unexplained. In all, the sample holds some 130,000 clones, and roughly 80% of those were seen once. About 3.3% of the sample belongs to the ten largest clones. Specimen: PBMCs. These receptors originate from a woman in her 30s in good health and CMV-seropositive.

In regard to this clone: This sample also contains other DNA sequences that code for the same CDR3. This chain uses TRBV27 with TRBJ2-3; TRBD2 agrees at 8 bases. The CDR3 runs 19 residues. Trimming removed 8 bases from V and 2 bases from J; junction bases left unmatched: 21. CDR1 is MNHEY, CDR2 SMNVEV, per germline (reference sequence). CDR3 amino acids: CASLKRGGSHRGPTDTQYF. The CDR3 bases are TGTGCCAGCCTAAAACGCGGGGGGTCCCATCGAGGACCCACAGATACGCAGTATTTT.

V usage is TRBV19 and J usage is TRBJ2-7; 9 bases are shared with TRBD1. The CDR3 covers 14 residues. Germline V lookup: CDR1 LNHDA, CDR2 SQIVND (reference sequence). V was pared by 9 bases and J by 5 bases, with 11 bases of the junction left unmatched. In DNA form, the CDR3 reads TGTGCCAGCCGAAAACAGGGGGCAAAGGACGAGCAGTACTTC. The encoded protein is CASRKQGAKDEQYF.

The V and J genes are TRBV19 and TRBJ1-3; D is undetermined. The CDR3 covers 17 residues. Trimming left V 3 bases short and J 4 bases short, with 19 bases between. Germline CDR1 is LNHDA and CDR2 is SQIVND (reference sequence). This CDR3 reads CASSISKPNLRGNTIYF. The CDR3 nucleotides read TGTGCCAGTAGTATCTCTAAACCGAACCTCCGGGGAAACACCATATATTTT.

The J gene is TRBJ2-1, the V gene TRBV6-4; 9 bases line up with TRBD2. Germline loops: CDR1 MRHNA, CDR2 SNTAGT. V lost 2 bases and J lost 4; bases outside the gene matches: 6. The CDR3 has 16 amino acids. The CDR3 sequence: CASSDGLAGPYNEQFF. CDR3 DNA sequence: TGTGCCAGCAGTGACGGGCTAGCGGGACCTTACAATGAGCAGTTCTTC.

The table lists this clone with a few counts. V and J are TRBV4-2 and TRBJ1-1; D gene ambiguous. The V end lost 0 bases, the J end lost 6 bases, and 17 bases lay between the germline ends. Germline CDR1 and CDR2: LGHNA and YNFKEQ. The CDR3 sequence is 16 residues long. CDR3 bases: TGTGCCAGCAGCCAAGATACCCGACATGATTTCTCTGAAGCTTTCTTT. This encodes CASSQDTRHDFSEAFF.

Here the CDR3 DNA reads TGTGCCAGCAGCCTGGGGCTGATTGGCACAGATACGCAGTATTTT. Its protein is CASSLGLIGTDTQYF. The rearrangement uses TRBV4-2 and TRBJ2-3; D may be TRBD1 (5 bases). The germline V and J ends were trimmed by 4 bases and 1 base, with 12 bases remaining between them. The CDR3 length is 15 residues. In germline, CDR1 is LGHNA, CDR2 YNFKEQ.

This chain connects TRBV4-1 to TRBJ2-3; D unresolved. Trimming pared 6 bases from V and 4 bases from J, leaving 17 bases between. There are 15 residues in the CDR3. CDR1 and CDR2 from the germline V gene are MGHRA and YSYEKL. For the CDR3, the DNA is TGCGCCAGCAGACCTCAGCCAGGCATGGCAGATACGCAGTATTTT. Amino acids: CASRPQPGMADTQYF.

This clone showed up just a few times. The rearrangement links TRBV11-3 to TRBJ2-7; perhaps TRBD2 as D (5 bases). The ends were cut back, 1 base at V and 6 bases at J, with 16 bases in the middle. Germline CDR1 is SGHNT and CDR2 is YENEEA. This CDR3 comprises 15 residues. CDR3 sequence: CASSLAGRVGSEQYF. DNA of the CDR3: TGTGCCAGCAGCTTAGCTGGTCGGGTGGGGAGCGAGCAGTACTTC.

This clone was found once. The chain has TRBV18 and TRBJ2-5; unclear D gene. CDR3 length: 11 amino acids. Trimming removed 3 bases from V and 5 bases from J, with 4 bases in between. Germline V gene sequence: CDR1 KGHSH, CDR2 LQKENI. CDR3 sequence reads: CASSPQETQYF. The CDR3 nucleotides read TGTGCCAGCTCACCTCAGGAGACCCAGTACTTC.